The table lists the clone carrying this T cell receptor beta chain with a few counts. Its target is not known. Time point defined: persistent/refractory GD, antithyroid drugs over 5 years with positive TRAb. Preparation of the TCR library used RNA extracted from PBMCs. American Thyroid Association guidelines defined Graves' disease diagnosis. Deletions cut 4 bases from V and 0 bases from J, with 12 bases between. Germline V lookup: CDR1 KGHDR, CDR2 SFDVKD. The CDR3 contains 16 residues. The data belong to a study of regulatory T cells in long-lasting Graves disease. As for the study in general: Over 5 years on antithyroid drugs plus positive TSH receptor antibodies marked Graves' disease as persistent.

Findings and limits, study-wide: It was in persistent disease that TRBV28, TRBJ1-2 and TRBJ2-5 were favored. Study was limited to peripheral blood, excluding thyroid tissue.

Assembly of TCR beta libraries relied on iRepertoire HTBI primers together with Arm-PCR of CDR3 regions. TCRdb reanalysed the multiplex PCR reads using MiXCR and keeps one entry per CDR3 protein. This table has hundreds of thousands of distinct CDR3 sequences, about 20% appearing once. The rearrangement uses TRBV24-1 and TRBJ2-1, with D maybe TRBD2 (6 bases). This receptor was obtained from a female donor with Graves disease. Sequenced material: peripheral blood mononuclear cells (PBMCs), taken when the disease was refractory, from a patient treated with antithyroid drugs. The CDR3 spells CATSDSGTSSYNEQFF. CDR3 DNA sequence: TGTGCCACCAGTGACTCCGGGACTTCCTCCTACAATGAGCAGTTCTTC.